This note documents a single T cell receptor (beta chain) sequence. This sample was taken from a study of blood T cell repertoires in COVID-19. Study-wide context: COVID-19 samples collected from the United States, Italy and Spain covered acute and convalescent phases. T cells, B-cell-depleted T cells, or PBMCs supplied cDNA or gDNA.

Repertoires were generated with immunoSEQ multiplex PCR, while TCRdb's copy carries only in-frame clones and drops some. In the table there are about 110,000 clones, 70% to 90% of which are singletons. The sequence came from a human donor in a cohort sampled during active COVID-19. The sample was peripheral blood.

The CDR3, as DNA: TGTGCCAGAAGCCGGGACTGGGGTTGGGGGGAGACCCAGTACTTC. Amino acids: CARSRDWGWGETQYF. The chain uses TRBV5-3 and TRBJ2-5; D possibly corresponds to TRBD2 (6 bases). TRBV5-3 is an ORF, and what it does is uncertain. The CDR3 has 15 residues. V dropped 4 bases and J dropped 5 bases, with 18 bases sitting between them.